The rows below give T cell receptor beta chains drawn from one sample of a study of T cell repertoires in cytomegalovirus infection. MiXCR was run by TCRdb on the reads, yielding one entry per CDR3 protein. The sample has approximately 500,000 distinct CDR3 sequences; 10% to 12% are singletons. The sample comprised PBMCs. The receptors were sampled from a human donor in good health (CMV status not recorded). Some clones in this sample may be carry-over from other donors' samples. The CDR3 runs from the conserved cysteine through the conserved F or W. D genes are given only for firm matches. The size of a clone is reported for some rows only, either as once, few or many, or as a class for expanded clones.

CDR3nt,CDR3aa,abundance,v_gene,d_gene,j_gene
TGTGCCAGTAGTATAGAGGCGCTAGCGGGAACAGATACGCAGTATTTT,CASSIEALAGTDTQYF,many,TRBV19,TRBD2,TRBJ2-3
TGTGCCAGCAGCCCAGGGACAGCGAGCTCCTATAATTCACCCCTCCACTTT,CASSPGTASSYNSPLHF,many,TRBV5-4,TRBD1,TRBJ1-6
TGCGCCAGCAGCTTGGATGGTCTTGGGGGCAATGAGCAGTTCTTC,CASSLDGLGGNEQFF,few,TRBV5-1,-,TRBJ2-1
TGTGCCAGCAGCGTAGGTGTCGAAGAGACCCAGTACTTC,CASSVGVEETQYF,few,TRBV9,-,TRBJ2-5
TGTGCCAGCAGTCGGGAGGGGAGAAGGGACACTGAAGCTTTCTTT,CASSREGRRDTEAFF,-,TRBV13,-,TRBJ1-1
TGCAGCGTTGTGGCGGGAGTCTCGAACACCGGGGAGCTGTTTTTT,CSVVAGVSNTGELFF,few,TRBV29-1,TRBD2,TRBJ2-2
TGTGCCAGTAGTATAGCCCCTAGGGATCTAGATGGCAATCAGCCCCAGCATTTT,CASSIAPRDLDGNQPQHF,many,TRBV19,-,TRBJ1-5
TGTGCCAGCAGCCTCCGGGACAGGGTCATAGATACGCAGTATTTT,CASSLRDRVIDTQYF,many,TRBV7-8,TRBD1,TRBJ2-3
TGTGCCAGTAGTATAGTGGGGGCGCGAAATGGCTACACCTTC,CASSIVGARNGYTF,-,TRBV19,-,TRBJ1-2
TGTGCCAGCGGGGAAGGAGAGCAGTACTTC,CASGEGEQYF,-,TRBV6-5,-,TRBJ2-7
TGTGCCAGCAGGCTTCGGCGGAGTCGCTCAGCCTTT,CASRLRRSRSAF,few,TRBV12-3/TRBV12-4,-,TRBJ2-3
TGTGCCAGCAGCCCCTTTGCACGGGGGACCTCGAACACTGAAGCTTTCTTT,CASSPFARGTSNTEAFF,many,TRBV6-5,-,TRBJ1-1
TGTGCCAGTAGTATACCGAACTCTGGGGCCAACGTCCTGACTTTC,CASSIPNSGANVLTF,many,TRBV19,-,TRBJ2-6
TGTGCCACCAGTGACTCTAGCGGGAGCTCCTACAATGAGCAGTTCTTC,CATSDSSGSSYNEQFF,many,TRBV24-1,TRBD2,TRBJ2-1
TGTGCCAGCAGCCAAGGCGGGACACATAGCACAGATACGCAGTATTTT,CASSQGGTHSTDTQYF,many,TRBV14,-,TRBJ2-3
TGCGCCAGCAGCCTATCCACAGTAAAGAGACCCCAGTACTTC,CASSLSTVKRPQYF,few,TRBV5-1,-,TRBJ2-5
TGTGCCAGCAGTTTTTCCGGGACCACGGCCGGGGAGCTGTTTTTT,CASSFSGTTAGELFF,-,TRBV28,-,TRBJ2-2
TGCAGCGCTGGGACAGACTATAATTCACCCCTCCACTTT,CSAGTDYNSPLHF,many,TRBV29-1,TRBD1,TRBJ1-6
TGTGCCAGCAGCCATCGGACAGGGTATGGCTACACCTTC,CASSHRTGYGYTF,few,TRBV14,TRBD1,TRBJ1-2
TGTGCCAGCAGCCCCGGGACTAGCGTTCTCGACAATGAGCAGTTCTTC,CASSPGTSVLDNEQFF,few,TRBV5-4,TRBD2,TRBJ2-1
TGTGCCAGCAGCTTAAGAGCGGGAGGGTTCTATGAGCAGTTCTTC,CASSLRAGGFYEQFF,many,TRBV7-6,TRBD2,TRBJ2-1
TGTGCCAGCCGCCTCGGGGGGACGAAGGATACTGAAGCTTTCTTT,CASRLGGTKDTEAFF,many,TRBV7-9,-,TRBJ1-1
TGCAGCGCCGGTAGCTCTGGAAACACCATATATTTT,CSAGSSGNTIYF,few,TRBV29-1,-,TRBJ1-3
TGTGCCAGCAGCTTAGGACTAGCGGGCGTTGAAGCGGATACGCAGTATTTT,CASSLGLAGVEADTQYF,many,TRBV7-3,TRBD2,TRBJ2-3
TGTGCCAGCAGCTTAGGACTAGCGGGAGGGCCCGCCCATGAGCAGTTCTTC,CASSLGLAGGPAHEQFF,few,TRBV7-9,TRBD2,TRBJ2-1
TGTGCCAGCAGCGTAAGCAGACACACCGGGGAGCTGTTTTTT,CASSVSRHTGELFF,-,TRBV9,-,TRBJ2-2
TGTGCCAGCAGCGCGTCGATAGATGAGCAGTTCTTC,CASSASIDEQFF,few,TRBV9,-,TRBJ2-1
TGTGCCAGCAGTCGCGACAGCAACATGAACACTGAAGCTTTCTTT,CASSRDSNMNTEAFF,few,TRBV2,-,TRBJ1-1
TGTGCCAGCAGTGAAGGAGGTAGTGGAAACACCATATATTTT,CASSEGGSGNTIYF,many,TRBV25-1,-,TRBJ1-3
TGTGCCAGCAGCTTGGGGACGGGAGGGCCGTACAATGAGCAGTTCTTC,CASSLGTGGPYNEQFF,few,TRBV5-4,TRBD2,TRBJ2-1
TGTGCCAGCAGCTTAGCCCCCGGTAACGAGCAGTACTTC,CASSLAPGNEQYF,many,TRBV5-4,-,TRBJ2-7
TGTGCCAGCAGTTACTCGAGGACTAGCGGGAGCAGCGGGGAGCTGTTTTTT,CASSYSRTSGSSGELFF,many,TRBV6-2/TRBV6-3,TRBD2,TRBJ2-2
TGCGCCAGCAGCTTGAACCCGGGTCCTAGCACAGATACGCAGTATTTT,CASSLNPGPSTDTQYF,many,TRBV5-1,-,TRBJ2-3
TGTGCCAGTAGTATAATGGTTCGGCAGGATCTCCAAGAGACCCAGTACTTC,CASSIMVRQDLQETQYF,many,TRBV19,-,TRBJ2-5
TGTGCCAGTAGACCCGGGGCATTCGAGGGGACTGAAGCTTTCTTT,CASRPGAFEGTEAFF,many,TRBV19,-,TRBJ1-1
TGTGCCACCAGGCCCGGCGGATGGGATAATTCACCCCTCCACTTT,CATRPGGWDNSPLHF,few,TRBV15,-,TRBJ1-6
TGTGCCAGCAGCTTAGTGGGATCAGCGGGGGGAGGGAGAAATGAGCAGTTCTTC,CASSLVGSAGGGRNEQFF,-,TRBV11-2,TRBD2,TRBJ2-1
TGTGCCAGCAGCCAACGACCTAGGGACTATGGCTACACCTTC,CASSQRPRDYGYTF,few,TRBV12-3/TRBV12-4,-,TRBJ1-2
TGTGCCAGTAGTCCGACGACAGGGATAGCCTACGAGCAGTACTTC,CASSPTTGIAYEQYF,many,TRBV19,TRBD1,TRBJ2-7
TGTGCCAGCAGCCGACAGGAGAAAAAACTGTTTTTT,CASSRQEKKLFF,many,TRBV11-3,-,TRBJ1-4
TGCGCCAGCAGCCAAGTCCAAGCGGGAGAATTAAATGAGCAGTTCTTC,CASSQVQAGELNEQFF,many,TRBV4-1,TRBD2,TRBJ2-1
TGTGCCAGCAGCGGGGGGGCCAGACACAATGAGCAGTTCTTC,CASSGGARHNEQFF,few,TRBV9,-,TRBJ2-1
TGTGCCAGCAGCGCCACTTGGGTTGAGCAGTTCTTC,CASSATWVEQFF,many,TRBV11-2,-,TRBJ2-1
TGTGCCAGCAGCTTCAAGGGTGCCTACGATCAGTACTTC,CASSFKGAYDQYF,-,TRBV5-5,-,TRBJ2-7
TGTGCCAGTATGGGACCTAATTCACCCCTCCACTTT,CASMGPNSPLHF,many,TRBV19,-,TRBJ1-6
TGTGCCAGCAGCAAAAGGGGACAGGGATCGGGGAATGAGCAGTTCTTC,CASSKRGQGSGNEQFF,many,TRBV3-1,TRBD1,TRBJ2-1
TGTGCCAGCAGTTACTCCGATGGGGGCAAGGCCAACGTCCTGACTTTC,CASSYSDGGKANVLTF,many,TRBV6-5,-,TRBJ2-6
TGTGCCAGCAGTGACGCGGGACTAGCGGGTCTCTCCTACGAGCAGTACTTC,CASSDAGLAGLSYEQYF,many,TRBV2,TRBD2,TRBJ2-7
TGCAGTGCTAGCTACAGGGGGCGCAACAATGAGCAGTTCTTC,CSASYRGRNNEQFF,-,TRBV20-1,TRBD1,TRBJ2-1
TGTGCCAGCAGTGTTCCCACGCGGGGTAGCACCGGGGAGCTGTTTTTT,CASSVPTRGSTGELFF,many,TRBV6-1,-,TRBJ2-2
TGTGCCCTCCGAGGAGGGGTCAACGAGCAGTACTTC,CALRGGVNEQYF,many,TRBV2,-,TRBJ2-7